The sequence of this T cell receptor (beta chain) was determined in a study of T cell repertoires in cytomegalovirus infection. TCRdb fed the reads into MiXCR, producing one record per CDR3 protein. The sample yields a few hundred thousand distinct CDR3 sequences, about a sixth seen once. This clonotype was counted ten times or more. With 4 bases removed from V and 1 base from J, the gap between germline ends came to 10 bases. Germline CDR1 SGHTA, CDR2 FQGNSA. This CDR3 spans 15 amino acids. The sample comprised PBMCs. This chain uses TRBV7-2 with TRBJ1-4; no clear D gene. This TCR derives from a human donor in good health (CMV status not recorded). Some clones in this sample may be carry-over from other donors' samples. The CDR3 DNA reads as TGTGCCAGCAGCTGGTCGGGATTAACTAATGAAAAACTGTTTTTT. Its translation is CASSWSGLTNEKLFF.